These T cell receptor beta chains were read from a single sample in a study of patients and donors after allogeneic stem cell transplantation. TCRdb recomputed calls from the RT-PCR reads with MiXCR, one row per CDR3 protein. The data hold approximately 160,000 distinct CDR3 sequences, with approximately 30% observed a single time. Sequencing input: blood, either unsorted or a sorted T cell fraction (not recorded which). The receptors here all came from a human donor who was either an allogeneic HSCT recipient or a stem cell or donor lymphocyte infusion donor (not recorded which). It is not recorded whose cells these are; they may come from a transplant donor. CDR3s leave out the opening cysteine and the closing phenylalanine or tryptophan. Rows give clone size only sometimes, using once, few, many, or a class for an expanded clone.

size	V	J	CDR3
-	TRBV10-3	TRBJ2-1	AISAPGQGRNEQF
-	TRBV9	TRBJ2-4	ASSVGGRAKNIQY
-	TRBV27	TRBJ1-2	ASSLSRGQSTYAGYT
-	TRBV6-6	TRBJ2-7	ASLPEKWPYEQY
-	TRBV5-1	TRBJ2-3	ASRSQVSTDTQY
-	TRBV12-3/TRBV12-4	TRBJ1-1	ASSYGTGNTEAF
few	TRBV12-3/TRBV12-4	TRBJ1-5	ASSPGTPYQPQH
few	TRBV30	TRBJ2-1	AWDGLVEQF
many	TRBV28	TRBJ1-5	ASMVRGNQPQH
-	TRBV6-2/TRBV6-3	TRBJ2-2	ASSPHMTGELF
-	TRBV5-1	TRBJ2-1	ASSLDQGDNEQF
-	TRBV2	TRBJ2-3	ASRVDTDTQY
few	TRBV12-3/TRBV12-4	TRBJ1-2	ASSLNEGYGYT
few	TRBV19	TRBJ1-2	ASRDRGRDYGYT
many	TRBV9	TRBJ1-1	ASSPDPGQDTEAF
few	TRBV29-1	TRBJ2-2	SVEPSGRGHGELF
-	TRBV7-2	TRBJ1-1	ASSPRLANTEAF
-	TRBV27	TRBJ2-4	ASSRQGDKNIQY
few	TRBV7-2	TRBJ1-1	ASSFWSGSTEAF
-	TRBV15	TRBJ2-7	ATSRGIISYEQY
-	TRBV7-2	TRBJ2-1	ASSPPSYNEQF
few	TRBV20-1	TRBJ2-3	SAREGRQGTDTQY
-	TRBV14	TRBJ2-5	ASSQLTTSAVQETQY
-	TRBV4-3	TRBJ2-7	ASSQDGTAYEQY
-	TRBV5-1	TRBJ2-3	ASSSPDGYTDTQY
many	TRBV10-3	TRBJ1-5	AISAVTGPNQPQH
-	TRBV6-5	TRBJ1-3	ASTGGGSPGNTIY
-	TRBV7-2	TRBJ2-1	ASSLVDYYNEQF
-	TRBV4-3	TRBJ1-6	ASSQDRESPLH
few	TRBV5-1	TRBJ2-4	ASSWDRDKNIQY
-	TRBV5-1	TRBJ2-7	ASSLALAGVDEQY
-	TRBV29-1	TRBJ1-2	SVEQAVGYT
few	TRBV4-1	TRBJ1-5	ASSLYSGQHSNQPQH
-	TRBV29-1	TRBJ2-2	SVQTSGSDTGELF
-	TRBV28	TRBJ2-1	ASSDPGLAALYNEQF
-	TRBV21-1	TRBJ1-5	ASSKVIGGSNQPQH
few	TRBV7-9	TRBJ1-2	ASSPFNFQDYGYT
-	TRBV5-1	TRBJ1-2	ASKSAYGYT
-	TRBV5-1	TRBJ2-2	ASSLELEDTGELF
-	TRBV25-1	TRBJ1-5	ASSQQGWQPQH
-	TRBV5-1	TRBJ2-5	ASSLALTEQETQY
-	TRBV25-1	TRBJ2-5	ASSEGPNIPTQY
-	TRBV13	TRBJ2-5	ASSFASGVQETQY